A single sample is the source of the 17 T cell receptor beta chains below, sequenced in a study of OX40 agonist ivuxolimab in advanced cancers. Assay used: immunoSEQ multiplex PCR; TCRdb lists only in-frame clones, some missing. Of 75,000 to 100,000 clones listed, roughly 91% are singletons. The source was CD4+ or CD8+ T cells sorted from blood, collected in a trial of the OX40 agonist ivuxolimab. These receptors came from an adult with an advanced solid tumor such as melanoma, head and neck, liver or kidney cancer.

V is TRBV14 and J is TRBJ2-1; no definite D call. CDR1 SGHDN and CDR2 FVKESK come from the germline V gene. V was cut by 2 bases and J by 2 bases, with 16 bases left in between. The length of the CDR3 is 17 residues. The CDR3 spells CASSQTEKHFAYNEQFF. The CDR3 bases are TGTGCCAGCAGCCAAACCGAGAAGCACTTCGCCTACAATGAGCAGTTCTTC.

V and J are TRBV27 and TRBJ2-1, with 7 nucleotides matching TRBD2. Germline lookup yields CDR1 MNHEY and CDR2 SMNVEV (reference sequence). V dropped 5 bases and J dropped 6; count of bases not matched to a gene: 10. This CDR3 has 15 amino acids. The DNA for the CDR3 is TGTGCCAGCAGTCTCCGAGCGGGAACGGTCAATGAGCAGTTCTTC. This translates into CASSLRAGTVNEQFF.

The CDR3 reads CASSAGGLAGSETQYF. The CDR3 DNA is TGTGCCAGCTCGGCAGGGGGATTAGCGGGGTCGGAGACCCAGTACTTC. The chain recombines TRBV9 with TRBJ2-5; the D gene is possibly TRBD2 (8 bases). The CDR3 totals 16 residues. V lost 7 bases to trimming and J lost 5 bases, with 24 bases between them. Germline assignment: CDR1 SGDLS and CDR2 YYNGEE.

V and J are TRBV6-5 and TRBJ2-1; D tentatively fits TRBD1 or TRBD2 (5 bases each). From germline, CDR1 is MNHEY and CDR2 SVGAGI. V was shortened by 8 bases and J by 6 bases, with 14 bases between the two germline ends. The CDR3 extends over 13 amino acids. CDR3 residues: CASSGTNSNEQFF. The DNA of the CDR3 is TGTGCCAGCTCGGGGACGAACTCCAATGAGCAGTTCTTC.

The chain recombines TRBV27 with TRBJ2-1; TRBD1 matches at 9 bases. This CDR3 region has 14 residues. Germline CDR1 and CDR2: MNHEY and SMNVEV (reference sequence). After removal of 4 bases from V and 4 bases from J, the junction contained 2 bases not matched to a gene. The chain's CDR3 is CASSWGTGYNEQFF. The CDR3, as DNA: TGTGCCAGCAGTTGGGGGACAGGGTACAATGAGCAGTTCTTC.

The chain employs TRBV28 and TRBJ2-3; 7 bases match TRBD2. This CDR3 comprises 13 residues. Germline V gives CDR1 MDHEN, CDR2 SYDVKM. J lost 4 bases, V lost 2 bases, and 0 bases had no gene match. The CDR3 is CASSLGGADTQYF. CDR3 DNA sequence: TGTGCCAGCAGTTTAGGGGGGGCAGATACGCAGTATTTT.

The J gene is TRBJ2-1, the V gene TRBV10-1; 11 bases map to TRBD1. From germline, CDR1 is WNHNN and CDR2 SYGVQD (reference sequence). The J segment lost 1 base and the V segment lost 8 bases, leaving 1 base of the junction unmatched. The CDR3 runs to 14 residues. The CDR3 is CASGQGASYNEQFF. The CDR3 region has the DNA TGCGCCAGCGGACAGGGGGCATCCTACAATGAGCAGTTCTTC.

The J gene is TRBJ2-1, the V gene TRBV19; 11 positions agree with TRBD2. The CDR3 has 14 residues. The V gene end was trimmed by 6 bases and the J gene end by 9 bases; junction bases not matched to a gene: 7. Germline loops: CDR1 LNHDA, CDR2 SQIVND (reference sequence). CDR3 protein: CASSTLAGAGEQFF. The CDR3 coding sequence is TGTGCCAGTAGCACACTAGCGGGAGCGGGTGAGCAGTTCTTC.

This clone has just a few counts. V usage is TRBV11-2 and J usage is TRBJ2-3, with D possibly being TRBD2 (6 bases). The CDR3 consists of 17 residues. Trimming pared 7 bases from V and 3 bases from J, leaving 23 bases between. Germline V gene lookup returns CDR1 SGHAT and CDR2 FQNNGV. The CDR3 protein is CASTLGGVGGYTDTQYF. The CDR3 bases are TGTGCCAGCACCTTGGGGGGTGTGGGAGGTTATACAGATACGCAGTATTTT.

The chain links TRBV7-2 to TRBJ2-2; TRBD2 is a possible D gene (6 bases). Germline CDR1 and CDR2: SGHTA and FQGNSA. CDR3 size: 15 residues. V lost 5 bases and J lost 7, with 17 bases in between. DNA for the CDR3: TGTGCCAGCAGCACTAGCACAGGAGTTGGCGGGGAGCTGTTTTTT. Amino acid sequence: CASSTSTGVGGELFF.

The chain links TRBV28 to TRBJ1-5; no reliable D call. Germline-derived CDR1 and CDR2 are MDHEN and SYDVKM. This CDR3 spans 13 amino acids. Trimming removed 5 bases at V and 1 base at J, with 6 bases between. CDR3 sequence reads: CASSPDSNQPQHF. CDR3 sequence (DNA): TGTGCCAGCAGTCCGGACAGCAATCAGCCCCAGCATTTT.

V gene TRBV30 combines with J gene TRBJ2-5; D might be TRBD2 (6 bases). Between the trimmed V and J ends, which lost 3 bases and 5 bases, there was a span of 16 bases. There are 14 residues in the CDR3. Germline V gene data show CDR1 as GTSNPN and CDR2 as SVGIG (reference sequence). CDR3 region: CAWSALGRRETQYF. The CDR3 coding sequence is TGTGCCTGGAGCGCCTTGGGGAGGCGGGAGACCCAGTACTTC.

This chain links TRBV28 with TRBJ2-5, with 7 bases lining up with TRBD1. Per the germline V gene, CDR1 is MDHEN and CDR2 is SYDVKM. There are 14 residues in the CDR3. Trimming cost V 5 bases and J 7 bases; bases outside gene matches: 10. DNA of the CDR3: TGTGCCAGCAGTCCCTCAGACAGGGCGGCGACCCAGTACTTC. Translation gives CASSPSDRAATQYF.

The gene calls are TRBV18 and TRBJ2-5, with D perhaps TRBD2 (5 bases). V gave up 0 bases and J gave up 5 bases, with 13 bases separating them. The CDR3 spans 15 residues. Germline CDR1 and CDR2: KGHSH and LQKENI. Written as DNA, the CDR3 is TGTGCCAGCTCACCACCAGGTCTAGCTCAGGAGACCCAGTACTTC. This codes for CASSPPGLAQETQYF.

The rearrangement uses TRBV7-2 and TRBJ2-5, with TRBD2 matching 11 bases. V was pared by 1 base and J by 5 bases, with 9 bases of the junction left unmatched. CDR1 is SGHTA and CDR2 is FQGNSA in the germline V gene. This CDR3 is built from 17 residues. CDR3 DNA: TGTGCCAGCAGCTTAGGTGGACTAGCGGGTGGAAGGGAGACCCAGTACTTC. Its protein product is CASSLGGLAGGRETQYF.

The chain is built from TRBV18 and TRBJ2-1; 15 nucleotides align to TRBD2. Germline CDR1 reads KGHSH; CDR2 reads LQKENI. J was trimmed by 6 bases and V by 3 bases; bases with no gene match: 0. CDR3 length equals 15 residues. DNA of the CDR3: TGTGCCAGCTCACCGGGACTAGCGGGAGGCAATGAGCAGTTCTTC. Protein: CASSPGLAGGNEQFF.

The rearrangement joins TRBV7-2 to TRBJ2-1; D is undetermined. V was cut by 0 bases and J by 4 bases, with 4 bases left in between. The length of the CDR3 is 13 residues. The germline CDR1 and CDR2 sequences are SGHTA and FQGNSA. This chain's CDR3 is CASSLAMYNEQFF. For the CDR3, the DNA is TGTGCCAGCAGCTTAGCGATGTACAATGAGCAGTTCTTC.